Described below is a single T cell receptor (beta chain) sequence and its context. The antigen remains unidentified. The study ran its PCR with 60 Vbeta and 13 Jbeta primers. Sequenced by immunoSEQ multiplex PCR; TCRdb stores in-frame clones only, minus some. The sample lists about 180,000 clones; around 80% were seen once. These data are taken from a study of cytomegalovirus exposure and HLA in healthy donors. Study-wide findings and caveats: Equally common other TCR beta chains were less clonally expanded than HLA-associated ones, a later analysis found. An analysis done earlier found most TCR beta V segments productive about 87% or about 30% of the time. Rare TCR sequences predominated, though certain public TCRs were found in many donors. 16,951 TCR beta sequences were associated with HLA alleles at 0.05 false discovery rate in a later analysis.

Germline loops: CDR1 LNHNV, CDR2 YYDKDF (reference sequence). The V end lost 3 bases, the J end lost 2 bases, and 27 bases lay between the germline ends. The CDR3 is 20 amino acids. The sequenced sample consisted of PBMCs. The clonotype was recovered from a young man in good health and CMV-seropositive. The chain carries TRBV15 and TRBJ2-3; possible D gene TRBD2, 5 bases. CDR3 protein: CATSSLRRRAHGGSTDTQYF. CDR3 nucleotide sequence: TGTGCCACCAGCAGTCTTAGGAGGCGGGCTCATGGTGGGTCCACAGATACGCAGTATTTT.